The clone carrying this T cell receptor beta chain was seen more than once but under ten times. Germline V CDR1 and CDR2: MNHEY, SVGEGT. The CDR3 sequence is 16 residues long. V lost 2 bases to trimming and J lost 4 bases; unmatched junction nucleotides: 6. Time point defined: patch test 1, 2 weeks after DPC sensitization. The treatment: therapeutic diphenylcyclopropenone sensitization with weekly scalp DPC. The data were obtained in a study of human T cells and chemical hapten exposure. The authors' processing: Counting gave a median of approximately 96,000 TCRs per sample, with values ranging from about 20,000 to 750,000. TCRdb reprocessed the RACE reads via MiXCR and lists one record per CDR3 protein. The V and J calls and clone size are TCRdb's, not the authors'. The sample holds over 85,000 distinct CDR3 sequences, around 12% seen once.

The TCR sequence derives from a woman aged 40 to 50 with alopecia areata. Some clones in this sample may be carry-over from other donors' samples. The sequencing here drew on whole blood, taken in connection with sensitization to the hapten diphenylcyclopropenone (DPC). V is TRBV6-2 or TRBV6-3 and J is TRBJ2-2; 8 nucleotides agree with TRBD1. The CDR3 spells CASSYRDRTFTGELFF. CDR3 sequence (DNA): TGTGCCAGCAGTTACAGGGACAGGACATTCACCGGGGAGCTGTTTTTT.